The present TCR beta chain was sequenced within a study of beta chain features in type 1 diabetes. General study results and limits: Among patients with Type 1 diabetes, TCRB CDR3s were moderately but significantly shorter in every one of the four CD4+ subsets. The naive, central memory and Treg TCRB repertoires looked more alike in patients than they did in healthy donors.

Sorting that relied on CD45RO/CCR7/CD25/CD127/CD95/CD27 yielded CD4+ naive, central memory, regulatory and stem cell-like memory cells. In all sorted populations, purity surpassed 95%. The ends were cut back, 6 bases at V and 3 bases at J, with 8 bases in the middle. Germline V gene lookup returns CDR1 MNHEY and CDR2 SMNVEV (reference sequence). This CDR3 region has 13 residues. As regards this clone: Its antigen is undetermined.

Every isolated RNA sample was fully reverse transcribed, so sequencing captured expressed TCRB transcripts. Method: immunoSEQ multiplex PCR; TCRdb's copy keeps in-frame clones and lacks some. Among roughly 300,000 clones listed, 9.3% were seen once. This clonotype was sampled from a man in his thirties or forties with type 1 diabetes. The sequencing input was central memory CD4+ T cells from blood. The genes are TRBV27 and TRBJ1-4, with D unresolved. The DNA of the CDR3 is TGTGCCAGCAGAGCTGAACCTAATGAAAAACTGTTTTTT. Its translation: CASRAEPNEKLFF. Variable domain in full (rest from reference TRBV27 and TRBJ1-4): EAQVTQNPRYLITVTGKKLTVTCSQNMNHEYMSWYRQDPGLGLRQIYYSMNVEVTDKGDVPEGYKVSRKEKRNFPLILESPSPNQTSLYFCASRAEPNEKLFFGSGTQLSVL.